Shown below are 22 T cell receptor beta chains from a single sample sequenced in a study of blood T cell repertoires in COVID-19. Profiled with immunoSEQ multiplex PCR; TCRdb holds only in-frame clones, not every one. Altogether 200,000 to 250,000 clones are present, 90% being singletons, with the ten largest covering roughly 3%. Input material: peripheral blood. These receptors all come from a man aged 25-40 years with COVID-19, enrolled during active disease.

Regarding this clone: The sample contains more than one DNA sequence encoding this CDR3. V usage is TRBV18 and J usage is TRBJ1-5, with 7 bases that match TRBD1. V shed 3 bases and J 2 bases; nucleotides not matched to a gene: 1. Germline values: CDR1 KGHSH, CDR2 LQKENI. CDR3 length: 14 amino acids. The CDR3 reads CASSPGQGNQPQHF. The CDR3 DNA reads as TGTGCCAGCTCACCCGGACAGGGCAATCAGCCCCAGCATTTT.

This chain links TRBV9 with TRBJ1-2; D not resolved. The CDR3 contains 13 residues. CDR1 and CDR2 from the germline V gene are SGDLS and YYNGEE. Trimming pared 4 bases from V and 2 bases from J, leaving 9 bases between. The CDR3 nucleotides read TGTGCCAGCAGCACCAGCGTAAACTATGGCTACACCTTC. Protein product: CASSTSVNYGYTF.

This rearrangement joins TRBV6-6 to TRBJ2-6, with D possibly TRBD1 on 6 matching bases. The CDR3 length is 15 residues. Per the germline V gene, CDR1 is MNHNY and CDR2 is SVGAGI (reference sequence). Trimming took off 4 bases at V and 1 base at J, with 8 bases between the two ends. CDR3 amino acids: CASSLGASGANVLTF. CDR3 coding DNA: TGTGCCAGCAGTTTGGGGGCGTCTGGGGCCAACGTCCTGACTTTC.

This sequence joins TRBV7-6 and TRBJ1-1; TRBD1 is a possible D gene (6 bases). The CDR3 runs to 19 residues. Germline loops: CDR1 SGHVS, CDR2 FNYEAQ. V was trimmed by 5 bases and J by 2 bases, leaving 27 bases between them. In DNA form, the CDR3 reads TGTGCCAGCAGCCCAAGACCCCTCGACATCGACAGGTCCAACACTGAAGCTTTCTTT. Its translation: CASSPRPLDIDRSNTEAFF.

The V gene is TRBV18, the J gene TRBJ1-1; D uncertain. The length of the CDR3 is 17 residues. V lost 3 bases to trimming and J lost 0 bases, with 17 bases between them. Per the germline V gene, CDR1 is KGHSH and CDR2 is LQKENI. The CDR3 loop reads CASSPDEWGEMNTEAFF. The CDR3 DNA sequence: TGTGCCAGCTCACCGGACGAGTGGGGAGAGATGAACACTGAAGCTTTCTTT.

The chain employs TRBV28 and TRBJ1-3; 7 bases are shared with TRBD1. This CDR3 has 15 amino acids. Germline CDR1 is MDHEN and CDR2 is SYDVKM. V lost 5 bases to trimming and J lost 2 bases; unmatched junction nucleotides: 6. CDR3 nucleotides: TGTGCCAGCAGTGCAATAGGACAGGCTGGAAACACCATATATTTT. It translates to CASSAIGQAGNTIYF.

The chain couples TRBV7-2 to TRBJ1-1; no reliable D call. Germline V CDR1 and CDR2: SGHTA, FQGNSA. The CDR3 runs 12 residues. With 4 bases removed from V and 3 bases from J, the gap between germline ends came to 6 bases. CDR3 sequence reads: CASSSLDTEAFF. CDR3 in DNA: TGTGCCAGCAGCTCCCTCGACACTGAAGCTTTCTTT.

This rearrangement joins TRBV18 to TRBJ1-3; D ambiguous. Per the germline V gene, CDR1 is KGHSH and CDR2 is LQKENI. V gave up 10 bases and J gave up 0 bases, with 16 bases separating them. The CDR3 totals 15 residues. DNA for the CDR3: TGTGCCACCCTCCCTGACACAAGCTCTGGAAACACCATATATTTT. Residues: CATLPDTSSGNTIYF.

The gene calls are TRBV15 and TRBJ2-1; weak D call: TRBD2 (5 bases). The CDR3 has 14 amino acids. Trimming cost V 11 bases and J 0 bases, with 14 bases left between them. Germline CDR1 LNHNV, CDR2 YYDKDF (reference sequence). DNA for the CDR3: TGTGCCTCCTATGGTGGGAGCTCCTACAATGAGCAGTTCTTC. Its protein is CASYGGSSYNEQFF.

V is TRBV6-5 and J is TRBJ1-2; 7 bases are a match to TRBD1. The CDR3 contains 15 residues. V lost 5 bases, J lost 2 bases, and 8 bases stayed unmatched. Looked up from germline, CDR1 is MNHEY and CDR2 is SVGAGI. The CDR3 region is CASSQPGQTNYGYTF. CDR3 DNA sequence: TGTGCCAGCAGTCAACCGGGACAGACGAACTATGGCTACACCTTC.

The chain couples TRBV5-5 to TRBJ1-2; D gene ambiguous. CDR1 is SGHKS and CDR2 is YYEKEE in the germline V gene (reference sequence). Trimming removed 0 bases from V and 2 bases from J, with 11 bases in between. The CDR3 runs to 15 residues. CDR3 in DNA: TGTGCCAGCAGCTTGGCAGGAACCCAGAACTATGGCTACACCTTC. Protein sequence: CASSLAGTQNYGYTF.

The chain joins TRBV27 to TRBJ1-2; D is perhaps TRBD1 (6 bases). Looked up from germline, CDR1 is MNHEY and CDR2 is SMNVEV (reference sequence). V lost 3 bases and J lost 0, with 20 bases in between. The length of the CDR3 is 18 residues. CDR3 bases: TGTGCCAGCAGTTTGCGTATCAGGGGAAAAATGCCTAACTATGGCTACACCTTC. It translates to CASSLRIRGKMPNYGYTF.

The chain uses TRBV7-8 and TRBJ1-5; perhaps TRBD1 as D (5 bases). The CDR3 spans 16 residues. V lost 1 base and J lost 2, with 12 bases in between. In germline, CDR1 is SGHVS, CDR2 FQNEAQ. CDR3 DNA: TGTGCCAGCAGCTTAGGGAGACAGACGGGCAATCAGCCCCAGCATTTT. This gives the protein CASSLGRQTGNQPQHF.

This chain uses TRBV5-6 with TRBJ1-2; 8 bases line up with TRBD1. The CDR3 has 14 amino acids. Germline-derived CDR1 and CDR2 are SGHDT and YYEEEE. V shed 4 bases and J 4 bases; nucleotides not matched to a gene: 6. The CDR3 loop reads CASSERDRIYGYTF. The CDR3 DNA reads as TGTGCCAGCAGCGAACGGGACAGGATCTATGGCTACACCTTC.

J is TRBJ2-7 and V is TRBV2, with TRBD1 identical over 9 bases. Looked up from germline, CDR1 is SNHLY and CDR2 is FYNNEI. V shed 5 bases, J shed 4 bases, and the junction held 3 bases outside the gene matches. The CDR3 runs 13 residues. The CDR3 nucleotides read TGTGCCAGCAGTACAGGGGGCTTTTACGAGCAGTACTTC. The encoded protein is CASSTGGFYEQYF.

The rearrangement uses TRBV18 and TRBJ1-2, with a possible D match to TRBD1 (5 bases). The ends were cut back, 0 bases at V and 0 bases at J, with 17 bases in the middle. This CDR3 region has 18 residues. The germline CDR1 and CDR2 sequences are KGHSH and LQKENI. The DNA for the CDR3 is TGTGCCAGCTCACCACCAAACTCAGGGCCCCACTCTAACTATGGCTACACCTTC. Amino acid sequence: CASSPPNSGPHSNYGYTF.

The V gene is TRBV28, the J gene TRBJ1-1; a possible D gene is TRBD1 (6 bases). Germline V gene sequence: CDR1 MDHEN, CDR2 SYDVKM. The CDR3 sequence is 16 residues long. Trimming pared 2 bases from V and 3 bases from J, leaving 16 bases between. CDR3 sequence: CASSLVGAGVYTEAFF. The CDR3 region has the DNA TGTGCCAGCAGTTTAGTGGGCGCAGGGGTTTACACTGAAGCTTTCTTT.

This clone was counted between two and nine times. CDR3 sequence: CASSDAGTGDSYEQYF. Written as DNA, the CDR3 is TGTGCCAGCAGTGATGCGGGGACAGGGGATTCCTACGAGCAGTACTTC. The chain couples TRBV27 to TRBJ2-7, with 10 bases lining up with TRBD1. Germline CDR1 and CDR2: MNHEY and SMNVEV (reference sequence). V lost 5 bases and J lost 1; bases outside the gene matches: 8. There are 16 residues in the CDR3.

CDR3 region: CASSLTALAGGNEQFF. CDR3 DNA sequence: TGTGCCAGCAGCTTGACTGCACTAGCGGGAGGCAATGAGCAGTTCTTC. V gene TRBV6-4 combines with J gene TRBJ2-1, with TRBD2 identical over 12 bases. This CDR3 has 16 amino acids. The V and J ends lost 6 bases and 6 bases, in that order; junction bases with no gene match: 9. Per the germline V gene, CDR1 is MRHNA and CDR2 is SNTAGT.

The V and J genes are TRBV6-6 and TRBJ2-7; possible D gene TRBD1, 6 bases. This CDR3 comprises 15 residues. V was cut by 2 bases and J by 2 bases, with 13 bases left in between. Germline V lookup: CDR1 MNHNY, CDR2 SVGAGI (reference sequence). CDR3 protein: CASSYRPGHPYEQYF. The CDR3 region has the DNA TGTGCCAGCAGTTACAGGCCGGGACACCCCTACGAGCAGTACTTC.

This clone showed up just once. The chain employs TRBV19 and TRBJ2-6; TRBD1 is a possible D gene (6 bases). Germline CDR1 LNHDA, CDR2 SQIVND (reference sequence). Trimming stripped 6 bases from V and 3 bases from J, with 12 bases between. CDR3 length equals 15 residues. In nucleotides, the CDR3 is TGTGCCAGTAGCCCAGGGGATTTTGGGGCCAACGTCCTGACTTTC. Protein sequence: CASSPGDFGANVLTF.

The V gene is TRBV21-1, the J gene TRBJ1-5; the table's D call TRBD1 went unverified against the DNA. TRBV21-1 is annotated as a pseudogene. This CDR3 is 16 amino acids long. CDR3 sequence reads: CASSKYGTASNQPQHF. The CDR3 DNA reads TGTGCCAGCAGCAAATACGGGACAGCTAGCAATCAGCCCCAGCATTTT.